The 29 T cell receptor beta chains reported below all come from one sample, sequenced in a study of CD8+CD57+ T cells in acquired aplastic anemia. Only patients with CD8+CD57+ cell expansion on flow cytometry were chosen for sequencing. Genomic DNA, serving as template, underwent TCR beta VDJ and CDR3 profiling. A single record per CDR3 protein comes from TCRdb applying MiXCR to the reads. Counted here are some 170,000 distinct CDR3 sequences, over 70% occurring once; the ten biggest clones make up more than 35%. The sample comprised sorted CD4+, CD8+, or CD8+CD57+ T cells (not recorded which) from PBMCs. The receptors originated from a human donor with aplastic anemia.

The V gene is TRBV24-1, the J gene TRBJ2-2; D may be TRBD1 or TRBD2 (5 bases each). CDR1 and CDR2 (germline): KGHDR, SFDVKD. The CDR3 totals 20 residues. V was shortened by 2 bases and J by 1 base, with 22 bases between the two germline ends. The DNA for the CDR3 is TGTGCCACCAGTGATTCCGCAGGGACCGAAAGTAGAGGGAACACCGGGGAGCTGTTTTTT. The encoded protein is CATSDSAGTESRGNTGELFF.

The DNA of the CDR3 is TGTGCCAGCACCTGGGGGACCGGCAGTACGCAGTATTTT. Translated, it gives CASTWGTGSTQYF. V is TRBV7-2 and J is TRBJ2-5; possibly TRBD1 or TRBD2 for D (5 bases each). The DNA end is a closer match to TRBJ2-3, so the J assignment may be wrong. In germline, CDR1 is SGHTA, CDR2 FQGNSA. This CDR3 is 13 amino acids long.

The chain is built from TRBV5-5 and TRBJ2-7; perhaps TRBD1 as D (5 bases). This CDR3 has 13 amino acids. Per germline, CDR1 SGHKS and CDR2 YYEKEE (reference sequence). Trimming took off 1 base at V and 7 bases at J, with 12 bases between the two ends. The CDR3 reads CASSLRGSEEQYF. The CDR3 DNA reads as TGTGCCAGCAGCTTGAGGGGAAGCGAAGAGCAGTACTTC.

A few counts support this clonotype. J is TRBJ2-6 and V is TRBV2, with TRBD1 matching over 7 bases. The CDR3 has 17 amino acids. Germline-derived CDR1 and CDR2 are SNHLY and FYNNEI. V lost 6 bases to trimming and J lost 2 bases; unmatched junction nucleotides: 10. The CDR3 DNA follows: TGTGCCAGCAGGCTCGGGACAGTCTTTCCTGGGGCCAACGTCCTGACTTTC. Translating gives CASRLGTVFPGANVLTF.

V gene TRBV7-8 combines with J gene TRBJ1-5; D not resolved. V lost 0 bases, J lost 2 bases, and 11 bases lay in between. Looked up from germline, CDR1 is SGHVS and CDR2 is FQNEAQ. The length of the CDR3 is 16 residues. CDR3 region: CASSLAVGQRNQPQHF. CDR3 nucleotides: TGTGCCAGCAGCTTAGCGGTAGGTCAGCGCAATCAGCCCCAGCATTTT.

Worth noting for this clonotype: The CDR3 end shows no conserved phenylalanine or tryptophan, and so a read error is likely. The chain recombines TRBV10-2 with TRBJ2-6; D gene ambiguous. Germline values: CDR1 WSHSY, CDR2 SAAADI. Trimming left V 3 bases short and J 1 base short, with 4 bases between. The CDR3 covers 14 residues. The CDR3 here is CASSELSGANVLTS. CDR3 sequence (DNA): TGCGCCAGCAGTGAACTGTCTGGGGCCAACGTCCTGACTTCC.

The chain carries TRBV5-1 and TRBJ2-1, with D perhaps matching TRBD2 (5 bases). This CDR3 contains 15 residues. Germline CDR1 is SGHRS and CDR2 is YFSETQ. V lost 4 bases to trimming and J lost 6 bases, with 17 bases between them. CDR3 DNA: TGCGCCAGCAGCACTCTAGCAGGAGGAGGCAATGAGCAGTTCTTC. Translation gives CASSTLAGGGNEQFF.

This chain connects TRBV10-3 to TRBJ2-2, with D possibly being TRBD2 (6 bases). The CDR3 length is 13 residues. The germline CDR1 and CDR2 sequences are ENHRY and SYGVKD. Trimming shortened V by 10 bases and J by 0 bases, and 9 bases separated the two germline ends. The DNA of the CDR3 is TGTGCCAGCAGGAGGGCGAACACCGGGGAGCTGTTTTTT. Its protein is CASRRANTGELFF.

The gene calls are TRBV10-3 and TRBJ1-2; D not resolved. Looked up from germline, CDR1 is ENHRY and CDR2 is SYGVKD. The CDR3 spans 14 residues. With 6 bases removed from V and 4 bases from J, the gap between germline ends came to 15 bases. CDR3 sequence: CAISDTATSYGYTF. Here the CDR3 DNA reads TGTGCCATCAGCGACACGGCAACCTCCTATGGCTACACCTTC.

The chain employs TRBV15 and TRBJ2-7, with D uncertain. The CDR3 length is 12 residues. V shed 6 bases and J shed 3 bases, with 9 bases lying between them. CDR1 and CDR2 from the germline V gene are LNHNV and YYDKDF (reference sequence). The CDR3 sequence: CATSRTGYEQYF. The CDR3 DNA reads TGTGCCACCAGTCGAACCGGCTACGAGCAGTACTTC.

V is TRBV12-3 or TRBV12-4 and J is TRBJ2-1; TRBD2 matches 7 bases. V was clipped by 6 bases and J by 3 bases; unmatched bases: 8. The CDR3 spans 15 residues. Here the CDR3 reads CASSGGLAVYNEQFF. The DNA of the CDR3 is TGTGCCAGCAGCGGCGGCCTAGCGGTCTACAATGAGCAGTTCTTC.

On this clonotype itself: An end of the junction differs from the germline gene, which may be a read error. The chain combines TRBV6-5 with TRBJ2-7; 11 bases agree with TRBD2. CDR3 length equals 15 residues. In germline, CDR1 is MNHEY, CDR2 SVGAGI. CDR3 amino acids: CATKPTSGSSHEQYF. Here the CDR3 DNA reads TGTGCCACCAAGCCTACTAGCGGGAGCTCCCACGAGCAGTACTTC.

The V call is TRBV2, the J call TRBJ2-7; D ambiguous. V was pared by 6 bases and J by 2 bases, with 17 bases between. Per germline, CDR1 SNHLY and CDR2 FYNNEI. CDR3 length: 15 residues. The CDR3, as DNA: TGTGCCAGCAGCTTAGTATCGGCGAGCCCCTACGAGCAGTACTTC. It specifies CASSLVSASPYEQYF.

V is TRBV2 and J is TRBJ2-7, with TRBD2 matching 14 bases. The germline V gene has CDR1 SNHLY and CDR2 FYNNEI. Trimming removed 6 bases from V and 5 bases from J; junction bases left unmatched: 9. This CDR3 comprises 16 residues. The CDR3 region is CASSRLAGGPGNEQYF. The CDR3 DNA reads as TGTGCCAGCAGCAGACTAGCGGGGGGGCCTGGTAACGAGCAGTACTTC.

This chain joins TRBV20-1 and TRBJ2-7; 11 bases are shared with TRBD2. The CDR3 has 13 amino acids. Trimming took 6 bases from V and 8 from J; bases not matched to a gene: 9. CDR1 and CDR2 from the germline V gene are DFQATT and SNEGSKA (reference sequence). The CDR3 sequence: CSATLAGVGKQYF. The CDR3 DNA follows: TGCAGTGCAACACTAGCGGGAGTCGGCAAGCAGTACTTC.

The V and J genes are TRBV20-1 and TRBJ2-1; TRBD2 agrees at 15 bases. The J call may be wrong; the DNA end is better matched by TRBJ2-7. The CDR3 loop spans 17 amino acids. Per the germline V gene, CDR1 is DFQATT and CDR2 is SNEGSKA (reference sequence). CDR3 nucleotide sequence: TGCAGCGCTCCGGTAGGGACTAGCGGGGGGCAGTCCTACGAGCAGTACTTC. Its protein is CSAPVGTSGGQSYEQYF.

Ten or more counts support this clonotype. This chain joins TRBV12-3 or TRBV12-4 and TRBJ1-2; D ambiguous. This CDR3 comprises 15 residues. Trimming removed 3 bases at V and 7 bases at J, with 18 bases between. CDR3 coding DNA: TGTGCCAGCAGTTTTCTAGAGGGAGGGTTGTCTGGCTACACCTTC. It yields the protein CASSFLEGGLSGYTF.

This clonotype came up many times. V is TRBV15 and J is TRBJ2-5, with 9 positions matching TRBD2. V was clipped by 1 base and J by 4 bases; unmatched bases: 7. Per germline, CDR1 LNHNV and CDR2 YYDKDF (reference sequence). The CDR3 sequence is 16 residues long. The CDR3 DNA reads TGTGCCACCAGCAGAGCAGGTAGCGGGAGCCCAGAGACCCAGTACTTC. Protein: CATSRAGSGSPETQYF.

V is TRBV6-5 and J is TRBJ2-7; 8 nucleotides align to TRBD1. The V segment lost 6 bases and the J segment 4 bases; nucleotides outside the gene matches: 8. Germline V gene lookup returns CDR1 MNHEY and CDR2 SVGAGI. The CDR3 totals 14 residues. CDR3 sequence (DNA): TGTGCCAGCAGACCGACAGGGGCGAGGTACGAGCAGTACTTC. Protein sequence: CASRPTGARYEQYF.

The J gene is TRBJ2-5, the V gene TRBV19; maybe TRBD2 (6 bases). Germline values: CDR1 LNHDA, CDR2 SQIVND (reference sequence). This CDR3 is 14 amino acids long. The V and J ends lost 5 bases and 5 bases respectively, with 15 bases between them. The CDR3 here is CASSPRGGVETQYF. CDR3 bases: TGTGCCAGTAGTCCTCGAGGAGGGGTTGAGACCCAGTACTTC.

The gene calls are TRBV15 and TRBJ2-7; tentative D call: TRBD1 (6 bases). This CDR3 comprises 16 residues. Germline assignment: CDR1 LNHNV and CDR2 YYDKDF (reference sequence). V shed 5 bases and J shed 0 bases, with 17 bases lying between them. The CDR3 bases are TGTGCCACCAGCTTACAGGGCCCCCGTAGCTCCTACGAGCAGTACTTC. Translation gives CATSLQGPRSSYEQYF.

The chain employs TRBV4-3 and TRBJ1-2, with a possible D match to TRBD1 (6 bases). This CDR3 is built from 15 residues. Trimming left V 5 bases short and J 8 bases short, with 21 bases between. Germline lookup yields CDR1 LGHNA and CDR2 YSLEER. The CDR3 loop reads CASSDRPGAGWGYTF. The CDR3 DNA follows: TGCGCCAGCAGCGATCGTCCGGGGGCGGGTTGGGGCTACACCTTC.

CDR3 amino acids: CATSTGRASYEQYF. The CDR3 DNA is TGTGCCACTAGTACCGGTCGCGCGTCCTACGAGCAGTACTTC. The chain links TRBV7-9 to TRBJ2-7; no definite D call. V lost 10 bases, J lost 1 base, and 17 bases lay in between. Germline-derived CDR1 and CDR2 are SEHNR and FQNEAQ (reference sequence). CDR3 length: 14 residues.

This clonotype is a singleton in its sample. The V and J genes are TRBV20-1 and TRBJ2-5; D is uncertain. Trimming cost V 6 bases and J 0 bases, with 8 bases left between them. The germline V gene encodes CDR1 DFQATT and CDR2 SNEGSKA (reference sequence). The CDR3 sequence is 12 residues long. The CDR3 sequence: CSAQDHQETQYF. CDR3 sequence (DNA): TGCAGTGCCCAGGACCACCAAGAGACCCAGTACTTC.

Only one count was recorded for this clonotype. V and J are TRBV5-1 and TRBJ2-5; perhaps TRBD1 as D (6 bases). This CDR3 spans 14 amino acids. The V end was cut by 1 base, the J end by 5 bases, with 12 bases between. Germline V CDR1 and CDR2: SGHRS, YFSETQ. The CDR3 DNA reads TGCGCCAGCAGCTTGAGGGGGTTAGGGGAGACCCAGTACTTC. This sequence encodes CASSLRGLGETQYF.

Many counts were recorded for this clonotype. The rearrangement joins TRBV2 to TRBJ2-3; 7 nucleotides align to TRBD2. Germline V CDR1 and CDR2: SNHLY, FYNNEI. This CDR3 region has 15 residues. After removal of 5 bases from V and 4 bases from J, the junction contained 9 bases not matched to a gene. CDR3 sequence (DNA): TGTGCCAGCAGTCCCCCGGGGGGACCGCCAGATACGCAGTATTTT. This gives the protein CASSPPGGPPDTQYF. The full variable domain, completed using reference TRBV2 and TRBJ2-3, is EPEVTQTPSHQVTQMGQEVILRCVPISNHLYFYWYRQILGQKVEFLVSFYNNEISEKSEIFDDQFSVERPDGSNFTLKIRSTKLEDSAMYFCASSPPGGPPDTQYFGPGTRLTVL.

V is TRBV7-9 and J is TRBJ1-6, with D unresolved. V was trimmed by 3 bases and J by 6 bases, leaving 3 bases between them. Germline V gene data show CDR1 as SEHNR and CDR2 as FQNEAQ (reference sequence). The CDR3 runs to 12 residues. CDR3 sequence reads: CASSLGNSPLHF. The CDR3 DNA reads as TGTGCCAGCAGCTTGGGTAATTCACCCCTCCACTTT.

This clonotype occurred once. The chain is built from TRBV7-9 and TRBJ2-7; D unresolved. Trimming removed 4 bases from V and 3 bases from J, with 10 bases in between. CDR3 length: 13 amino acids. CDR1 and CDR2 from the germline V gene are SEHNR and FQNEAQ (reference sequence). The CDR3 region is CASSSPSFYEQYF. The CDR3 DNA follows: TGTGCCAGCAGCTCCCCCAGCTTCTACGAGCAGTACTTC.

CDR3 bases: TGCGCCAGCAGCTTGCGACTAGAACTCGACGAGCAGTACTTC. Residues: CASSLRLELDEQYF. The chain has TRBV5-1 and TRBJ2-7, with D possibly being TRBD2 (6 bases). CDR1 and CDR2 (germline): SGHRS, YFSETQ. V was trimmed by 1 base and J by 5 bases, leaving 13 bases between them. The CDR3 is 14 residues long.